This TCR beta chain was identified in a study of T cells in Graves' hyperthyroidism and ophthalmopathy. It was RNA transcripts that yielded the amplified TCR beta CDR3 regions. The primer set for the first-round RT-PCR of the TCR CDR3 was HTBI. TCRdb reprocessed the multiplex PCR reads with MiXCR, giving one entry per CDR3 protein. Of 250,000 to 300,000 distinct CDR3 sequences listed, more than 14% are singletons. Study-wide findings and caveats: Ophthalmopathy was predicted by the model a median of about six months ahead of onset.

This clonotype was observed many times. Antigen: not known. V lost 5 bases to trimming and J lost 1 base, with 15 bases between them. Germline V gene lookup returns CDR1 SQVTM and CDR2 ANQGSEA. CDR3 length equals 14 residues. Specimen: blood. This TCR was sampled from a middle-aged woman with Graves' hyperthyroidism that later progressed to Graves' ophthalmopathy. This sequence joins TRBV29-1 and TRBJ2-7, with D possibly being TRBD2 (5 bases). In nucleotides, the CDR3 is TGCAGCGTTAAGAGCGGATTAGGATCCTACGAGCAGTACTTC. Protein: CSVKSGLGSYEQYF.